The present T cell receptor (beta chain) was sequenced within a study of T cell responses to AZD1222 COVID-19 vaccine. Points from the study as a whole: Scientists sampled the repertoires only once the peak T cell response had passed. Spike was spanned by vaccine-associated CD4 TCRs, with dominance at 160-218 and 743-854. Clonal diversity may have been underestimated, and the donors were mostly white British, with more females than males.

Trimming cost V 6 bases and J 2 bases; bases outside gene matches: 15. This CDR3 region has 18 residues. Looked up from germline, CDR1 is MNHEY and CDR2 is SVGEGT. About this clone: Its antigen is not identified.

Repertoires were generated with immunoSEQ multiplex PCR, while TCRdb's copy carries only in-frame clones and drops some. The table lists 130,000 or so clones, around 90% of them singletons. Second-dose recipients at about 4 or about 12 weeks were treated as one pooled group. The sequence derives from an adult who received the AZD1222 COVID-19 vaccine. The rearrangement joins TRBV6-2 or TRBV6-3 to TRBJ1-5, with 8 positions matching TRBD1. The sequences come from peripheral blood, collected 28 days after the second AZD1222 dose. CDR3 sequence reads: CASSPTGVSIGGNQPQHF. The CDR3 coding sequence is TGTGCCAGCAGCCCGACAGGGGTTTCAATAGGGGGCAATCAGCCCCAGCATTTT.